This TCR beta chain derives from a study of T cells in Graves' hyperthyroidism and ophthalmopathy. CDR3 size: 14 residues. The V gene lost 7 bases and the J gene lost 8 bases, with 18 bases spanning the gap. RNA transcripts provided the source from which TCR beta CDR3 regions were amplified. The HTBI primer set served for first-round RT-PCR of the TCR CDR3. Via MiXCR, TCRdb re-called the multiplex PCR reads, giving one row per CDR3 protein. The data contain a few hundred thousand distinct CDR3 sequences, 35% to 55% of them singletons. The genes are TRBV12-3 or TRBV12-4 and TRBJ1-3; D uncertain. The TCR sequence derives from a young woman with Graves' hyperthyroidism. The specimen sequenced was peripheral blood or thyroid tissue (not recorded which). The CDR3 sequence is CASNQPGDGYTIYF. Written as DNA, the CDR3 is TGTGCCAGCAACCAACCTGGGGATGGCTACACCATATATTTT.